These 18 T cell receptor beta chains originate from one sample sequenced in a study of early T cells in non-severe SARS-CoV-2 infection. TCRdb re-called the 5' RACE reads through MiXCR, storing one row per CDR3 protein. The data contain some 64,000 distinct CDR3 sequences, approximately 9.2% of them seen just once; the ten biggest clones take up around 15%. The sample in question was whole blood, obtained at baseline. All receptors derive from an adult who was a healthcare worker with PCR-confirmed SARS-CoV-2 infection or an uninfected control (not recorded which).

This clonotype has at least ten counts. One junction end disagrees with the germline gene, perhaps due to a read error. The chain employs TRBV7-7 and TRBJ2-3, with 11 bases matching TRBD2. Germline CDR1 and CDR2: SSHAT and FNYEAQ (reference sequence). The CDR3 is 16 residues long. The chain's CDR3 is CASSFGLAGGTDTQYF. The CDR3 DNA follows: TGTGCTAGCAGCTTTGGCCTAGCGGGAGGTACAGATACGCAGTATTTT.

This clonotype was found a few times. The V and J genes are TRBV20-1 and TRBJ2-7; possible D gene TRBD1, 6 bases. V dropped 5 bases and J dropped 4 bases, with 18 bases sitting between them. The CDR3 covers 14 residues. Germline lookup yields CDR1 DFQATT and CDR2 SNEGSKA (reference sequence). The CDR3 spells CSAVAAQGRYEQYF. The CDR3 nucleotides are TGCAGTGCTGTGGCGGCACAGGGAAGGTACGAGCAGTACTTC.

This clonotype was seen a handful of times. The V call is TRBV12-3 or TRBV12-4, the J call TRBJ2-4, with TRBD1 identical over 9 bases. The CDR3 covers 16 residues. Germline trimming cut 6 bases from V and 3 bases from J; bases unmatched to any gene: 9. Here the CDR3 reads CASSPGQGRGKNIQYF. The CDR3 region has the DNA TGTGCCAGCAGCCCTGGACAGGGGCGAGGCAAAAACATTCAGTACTTC.

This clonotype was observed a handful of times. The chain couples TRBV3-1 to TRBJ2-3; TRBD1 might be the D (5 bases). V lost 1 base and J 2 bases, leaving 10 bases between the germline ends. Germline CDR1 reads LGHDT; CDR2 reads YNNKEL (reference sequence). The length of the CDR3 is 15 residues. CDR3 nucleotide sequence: TGTGCCAGCAGCCAAGCCCAGGGCCTCACAGATACGCAGTATTTT. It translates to CASSQAQGLTDTQYF.

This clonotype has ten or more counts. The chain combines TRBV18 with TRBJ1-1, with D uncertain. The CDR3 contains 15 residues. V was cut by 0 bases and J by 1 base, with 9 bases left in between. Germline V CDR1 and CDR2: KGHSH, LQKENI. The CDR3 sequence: CASSPPFASNTEAFF. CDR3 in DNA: TGTGCCAGCTCACCACCGTTCGCGTCGAACACTGAAGCTTTCTTT.

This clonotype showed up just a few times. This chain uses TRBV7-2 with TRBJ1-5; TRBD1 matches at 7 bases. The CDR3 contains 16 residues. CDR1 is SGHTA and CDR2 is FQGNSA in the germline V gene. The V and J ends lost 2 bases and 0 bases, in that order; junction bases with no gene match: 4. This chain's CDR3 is CASSLSTGDSNQPQHF. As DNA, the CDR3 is TGTGCCAGCAGCTTATCCACAGGGGATAGCAATCAGCCCCAGCATTTT.

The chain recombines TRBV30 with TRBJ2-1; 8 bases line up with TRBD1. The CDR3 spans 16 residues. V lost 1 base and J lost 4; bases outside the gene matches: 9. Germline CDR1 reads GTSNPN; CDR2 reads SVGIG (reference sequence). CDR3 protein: CAWSGEDRGYYNEQFF. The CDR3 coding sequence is TGTGCCTGGAGTGGGGAAGACAGGGGCTATTACAATGAGCAGTTCTTC.

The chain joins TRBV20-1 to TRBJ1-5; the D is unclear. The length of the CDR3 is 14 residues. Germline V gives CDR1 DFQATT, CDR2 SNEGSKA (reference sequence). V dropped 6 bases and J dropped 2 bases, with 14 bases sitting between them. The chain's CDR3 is CSAVARLGNQPQHF. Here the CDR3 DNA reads TGCAGTGCGGTGGCCCGATTAGGCAATCAGCCCCAGCATTTT.

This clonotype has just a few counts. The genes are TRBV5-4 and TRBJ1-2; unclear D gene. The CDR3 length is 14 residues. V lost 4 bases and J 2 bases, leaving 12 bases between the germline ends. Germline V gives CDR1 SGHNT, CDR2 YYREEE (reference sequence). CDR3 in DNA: TGTGCCAGCAGCCACAACGGAGGGAACTATGGCTACACCTTC. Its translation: CASSHNGGNYGYTF.

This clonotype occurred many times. The chain's CDR3 is CSVGTGGNTEAFF. Here the CDR3 DNA reads TGCAGCGTTGGGACAGGGGGGAACACTGAAGCTTTCTTT. This chain uses TRBV29-1 with TRBJ1-1; 10 bases align to TRBD1. The V and J ends lost 4 bases and 1 base, in that order; junction bases with no gene match: 0. The V gene's germline CDR1 is SQVTM and CDR2 ANQGSEA. The CDR3 has 13 residues.

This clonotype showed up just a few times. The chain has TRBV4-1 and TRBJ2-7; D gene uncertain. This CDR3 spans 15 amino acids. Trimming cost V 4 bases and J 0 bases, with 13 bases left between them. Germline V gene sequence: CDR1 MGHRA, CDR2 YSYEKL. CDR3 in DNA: TGCGCCAGCAGCCGAGGAACTTCCTTCTCCTACGAGCAGTACTTC. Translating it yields CASSRGTSFSYEQYF.

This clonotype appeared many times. CDR3 DNA sequence: TGTGCCTGGAGTGGGACGGGGGTGGTTGGTGGCTACACCTTC. This codes for CAWSGTGVVGGYTF. The rearrangement links TRBV30 to TRBJ1-2, with D tentatively TRBD1 (5 bases). Germline-derived CDR1 and CDR2 are GTSNPN and SVGIG (reference sequence). The CDR3 has 14 residues. V lost 1 base and J 7 bases, leaving 16 bases between the germline ends.

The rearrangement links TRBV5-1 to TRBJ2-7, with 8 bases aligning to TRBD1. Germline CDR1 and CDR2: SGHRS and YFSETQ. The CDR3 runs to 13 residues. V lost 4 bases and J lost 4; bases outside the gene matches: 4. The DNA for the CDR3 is TGCGCCAGCAGCCTCTGGACAGGGTACGAGCAGTACTTC. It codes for CASSLWTGYEQYF.

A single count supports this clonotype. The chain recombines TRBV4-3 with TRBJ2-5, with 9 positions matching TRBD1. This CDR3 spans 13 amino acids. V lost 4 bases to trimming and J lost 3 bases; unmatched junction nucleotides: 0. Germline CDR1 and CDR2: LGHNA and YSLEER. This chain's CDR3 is CASSRTGEETQYF. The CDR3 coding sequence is TGCGCCAGCAGCCGGACAGGGGAAGAGACCCAGTACTTC.

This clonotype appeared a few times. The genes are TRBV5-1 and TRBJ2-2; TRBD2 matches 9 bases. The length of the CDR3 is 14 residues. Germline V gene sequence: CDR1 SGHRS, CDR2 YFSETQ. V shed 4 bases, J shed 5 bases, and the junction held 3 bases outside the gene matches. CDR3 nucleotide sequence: TGCGCCAGCAGCGTTAGCGGGGGAACCGGGGAGCTGTTTTTT. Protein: CASSVSGGTGELFF.

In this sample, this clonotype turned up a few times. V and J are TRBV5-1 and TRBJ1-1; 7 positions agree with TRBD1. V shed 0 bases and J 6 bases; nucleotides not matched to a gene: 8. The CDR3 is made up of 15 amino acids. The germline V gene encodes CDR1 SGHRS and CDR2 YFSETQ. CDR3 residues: CASSLGTQGVSEAFF. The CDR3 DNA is TGCGCCAGCAGCTTGGGGACCCAGGGGGTCTCTGAAGCTTTCTTT. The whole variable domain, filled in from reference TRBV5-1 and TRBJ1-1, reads KAGVTQTPRYLIKTRGQQVTLSCSPISGHRSVSWYQQTPGQGLQFLFEYFSETQRNKGNFPGRFSGRQFSNSRSEMNVSTLELGDSALYLCASSLGTQGVSEAFFGQGTRLTVV.

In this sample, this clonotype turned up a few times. The CDR3 DNA follows: TGCAGTGCTAGCCCCGGTTGGGGGGGAAACATTCAGTACTTC. Its translation is CSASPGWGGNIQYF. The V and J genes are TRBV20-1 and TRBJ2-4, with 7 positions matching TRBD2. Germline V lookup: CDR1 DFQATT, CDR2 SNEGSKA (reference sequence). Trimming at V came to 3 bases and at J to 6 bases, leaving 8 bases not matched to a gene. The CDR3 sequence is 14 residues long.

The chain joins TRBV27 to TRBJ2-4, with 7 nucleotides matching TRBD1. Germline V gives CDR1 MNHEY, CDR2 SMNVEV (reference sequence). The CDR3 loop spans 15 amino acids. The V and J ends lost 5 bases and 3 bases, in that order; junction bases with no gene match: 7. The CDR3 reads CASSPGAGGKNIQYF. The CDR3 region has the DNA TGTGCCAGCAGTCCAGGGGCAGGGGGCAAAAACATTCAGTACTTC.